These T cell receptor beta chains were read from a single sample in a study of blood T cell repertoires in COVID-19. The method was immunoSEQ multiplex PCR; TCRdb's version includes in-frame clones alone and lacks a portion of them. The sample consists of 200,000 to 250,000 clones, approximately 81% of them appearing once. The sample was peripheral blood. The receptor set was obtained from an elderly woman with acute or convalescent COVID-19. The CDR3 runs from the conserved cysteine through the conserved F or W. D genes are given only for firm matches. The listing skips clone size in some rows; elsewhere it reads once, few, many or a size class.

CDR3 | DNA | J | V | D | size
CSVDPDTDTQYF | TGCAGCGTTGATCCAGACACAGATACGCAGTATTTT | TRBJ2-3 | TRBV29-1 | . | .
CAIATGTGGMGEQFF | TGTGCCATTGCAACCGGGACAGGGGGAATGGGTGAGCAGTTCTTC | TRBJ2-1 | TRBV10-3 | TRBD1 | .
CASSFRDRFNSPLHF | TGTGCCAGCAGTTTCCGAGACAGATTCAATTCACCCCTCCACTTT | TRBJ1-6 | TRBV28 | . | .
CASSLLRAGVETQYF | TGCGCCAGCAGCTTGCTAAGGGCGGGGGTAGAGACCCAGTACTTC | TRBJ2-5 | TRBV5-1 | TRBD2 | .
CASSAVRGENSPLHF | TGTGCCAGCAGCGCCGTCCGCGGGGAGAATTCACCCCTCCACTTT | TRBJ1-6 | TRBV9 | . | .
CASSYESSSTNEKLFF | TGTGCCAGCAGTTACGAGTCGAGTTCGACTAATGAAAAACTGTTTTTT | TRBJ1-4 | TRBV2 | . | .
CAWSVQGGGANSPLHF | TGTGCCTGGAGTGTTCAGGGCGGCGGAGCTAATTCACCCCTCCACTTT | TRBJ1-6 | TRBV30 | . | .
CASSFYRTDTQYF | TGCGCCAGCAGCTTCTATCGCACAGATACGCAGTATTTT | TRBJ2-3 | TRBV5-1 | . | .
CASTTGEAGYTF | TGTGCCAGCACGACAGGGGAGGCGGGCTACACCTTC | TRBJ1-2 | TRBV6-5 | TRBD1 | few
CASSTGGSYGYTF | TGTGCCAGTAGTACAGGGGGCAGCTATGGCTACACCTTC | TRBJ1-2 | TRBV19 | TRBD1 | .